Listed here are 7 T cell receptor beta chains from one sample, sequenced in a study of shared clonotypes between healthy human individuals (dated by TCRdb to 2020 to 2022). Libraries came from the immunoSEQ multiplex PCR assay. Drawn from immuneACCESS, this table holds only the in-frame rearrangements with V and J called that TCRdb kept. Clones are partly lost; checked studies trace under half to an unresolved V gene and leave the rest unexplained. For this sample there are 660,000 or so clones; 95% to 97% appear just once. The ten top clones hold less than 0.12% of the sample. For the CD8 naive samples, CD45RO-negative cells were positively selected for CCR7, yielding a CD45RA+CCR7+ population from which TemRA cells were excluded. The sample consisted of naive CD8+ T cells sorted from blood. Taken with the paper, the label for cell subset or site translates to: CD45RA+CCR7+. These receptors came from a woman between 25 and 40 years old in good health.

This clone has a handful of counts. The chain recombines TRBV29-1 with TRBJ1-2, with D hard to call. CDR1 is SQVTM and CDR2 is ANQGSEA in the germline V gene. CDR3 length equals 11 residues. Trimming left V 4 bases short and J 0 bases short, with 3 bases between. The CDR3 here is CSVVANYGYTF. As DNA, the CDR3 is TGCAGCGTTGTTGCTAACTATGGCTACACCTTC.

The chain is built from TRBV7-8 and TRBJ2-7; D is possibly TRBD2 (6 bases). This CDR3 contains 13 residues. Trimming removed 5 bases from V and 7 bases from J, with 15 bases in between. Looked up from germline, CDR1 is SGHVS and CDR2 is FQNEAQ. CDR3 sequence (DNA): TGTGCCAGCAGCCTCACCCCCGCGGGAGAGCAGTACTTC. Encoded protein: CASSLTPAGEQYF.

CDR3 coding DNA: TGTGCCAGCAGACCTACAGGGACCTACGAGCAGTACTTC. As protein: CASRPTGTYEQYF. This chain uses TRBV14 with TRBJ2-7; a weak D match, TRBD1 (6 bases). CDR3 size: 13 residues. Deletions cut 6 bases from V and 2 bases from J, with 11 bases between. Per germline, CDR1 SGHDN and CDR2 FVKESK.

This rearrangement joins TRBV27 to TRBJ1-4; D is undetermined. Per germline, CDR1 MNHEY and CDR2 SMNVEV (reference sequence). Trimming pared 0 bases from V and 7 bases from J, leaving 6 bases between. The CDR3 is made up of 13 amino acids. CDR3 protein: CASSLSHLEKLFF. CDR3 sequence (DNA): TGTGCCAGCAGTTTATCGCACCTTGAAAAACTGTTTTTT.

The gene calls are TRBV7-9 and TRBJ2-7, with 10 bases identical to TRBD2. The junction had 14 bases not matched to a gene; V was cut back by 0 bases and J by 6 bases. The length of the CDR3 is 18 residues. Germline V lookup: CDR1 SEHNR, CDR2 FQNEAQ (reference sequence). CDR3 in DNA: TGTGCCAGCAGCTTAGCAACCGGGACTAGCGCCGGCGGGGGCGAGCAGTACTTC. As protein: CASSLATGTSAGGGEQYF. The full variable domain, its missing parts supplied by reference TRBV7-9 and TRBJ2-7, is DTGVSQNPRHKITKRGQNVTFRCDPISEHNRLYWYRQTLGQGPEFLTYFQNEAQLEKSRLLSDRFSAERPKGSFSTLEIQRTEQGDSAMYLCASSLATGTSAGGGEQYFGPGTRLTVT.

This chain joins TRBV6-6 and TRBJ1-2; D not certain. Germline assignment: CDR1 MNHNY and CDR2 SVGAGI (reference sequence). The V and J ends lost 0 bases and 3 bases respectively, with 11 bases between them. CDR3 length equals 15 residues. The DNA for the CDR3 is TGTGCCAGCAGTTACTCCCGGACTGGAGACTATGGCTACACCTTC. This translates into CASSYSRTGDYGYTF.

The V and J genes are TRBV2 and TRBJ2-5, with TRBD2 matching over 11 bases. This CDR3 is 16 amino acids long. Unmatched junction bases numbered 10, after V lost 5 bases and J lost 5 bases. The germline gives CDR1 SNHLY, CDR2 FYNNEI. The CDR3: CASSSPSGGMGETQYF. Written as DNA, the CDR3 is TGTGCCAGCAGTTCTCCTAGCGGGGGGATGGGTGAGACCCAGTACTTC. Full variable domain (outside the CDR3, taken from reference TRBV2 and TRBJ2-5): EPEVTQTPSHQVTQMGQEVILRCVPISNHLYFYWYRQILGQKVEFLVSFYNNEISEKSEIFDDQFSVERPDGSNFTLKIRSTKLEDSAMYFCASSSPSGGMGETQYFGPGTRLLVL.